What follows are 8 T cell receptor beta chains derived from one specimen sequenced in a study of T cells after yellow fever vaccination. From the 5' RACE reads, TCRdb called clonotypes with MiXCR, one entry per CDR3 protein. The sample lists over 150,000 distinct CDR3 sequences, roughly 6.4% seen once, with less than 3% in the top ten. This specimen was CD4+ T cells sorted from PBMCs, taken on the day of the first yellow fever vaccination. Receptors were obtained from a man between 18 and 29 years old who received the YFV17D yellow fever vaccine.

This clonotype was recorded a few times. The genes are TRBV5-6 and TRBJ1-6, with D unclear. Germline CDR1 is SGHDT and CDR2 is YYEEEE. V lost 5 bases and J 0 bases, leaving 9 bases between the germline ends. This CDR3 has 15 amino acids. CDR3 sequence reads: CASRLLGSYNSPLHF. CDR3 coding DNA: TGTGCCAGCAGACTTCTGGGCTCCTATAATTCACCCCTCCACTTT. Using reference TRBV5-6 and TRBJ1-6 for the parts outside the CDR3, the full variable domain is DAGVTQSPTHLIKTRGQQVTLRCSPKSGHDTVSWYQQALGQGPQFIFQYYEEEERQRGNFPDRFSGHQFPNYSSELNVNALLLGDSALYLCASRLLGSYNSPLHFGNGTRLTVT.

In this sample, this clonotype turned up a few times. V usage is TRBV3-1 and J usage is TRBJ2-1, with 10 bases identical to TRBD1. Germline CDR1 reads LGHDT; CDR2 reads YNNKEL (reference sequence). V was pared by 3 bases and J by 9 bases, with 11 bases of the junction left unmatched. The CDR3 runs to 16 residues. The CDR3 region is CASSQWVGQGVSEQFF. DNA for the CDR3: TGTGCCAGCAGCCAGTGGGTTGGACAGGGGGTGAGTGAGCAGTTCTTC.

This clonotype was recorded at least ten times. The chain is built from TRBV6-2 or TRBV6-3 and TRBJ1-5; no clear D gene. CDR1 is MNHEY, CDR2 SVGEGT, per germline. The CDR3 is 12 amino acids. V lost 2 bases and J lost 5, with 4 bases in between. Written as DNA, the CDR3 is TGTGCCAGCAGTTACACCTATCAGCCCCAGCATTTT. This encodes CASSYTYQPQHF.

This clonotype was recorded at least ten times. The rearrangement uses TRBV11-2 and TRBJ2-7; 7 bases line up with TRBD1. Germline CDR1 is SGHAT and CDR2 is FQNNGV. J lost 1 base, V lost 5 bases, and 8 bases had no gene match. This CDR3 is 15 amino acids long. The CDR3 coding sequence is TGTGCCAGCAGCCCTCGAGGGGGCAGGTCCTACGAGCAGTACTTC. Translation gives CASSPRGGRSYEQYF.

In this sample, this clonotype turned up many times. The J gene is TRBJ2-3, the V gene TRBV5-1, with 7 positions matching TRBD1. Germline V lookup: CDR1 SGHRS, CDR2 YFSETQ. The CDR3 sequence is 14 residues long. V shed 4 bases, J shed 4 bases, and the junction held 6 bases outside the gene matches. The CDR3 is CASSGTGVADTQYF. CDR3 nucleotides: TGCGCCAGCAGCGGAACAGGGGTAGCAGATACGCAGTATTTT.

This clonotype was seen ten or more times. The chain has TRBV5-4 and TRBJ2-1; weak D call: TRBD2 (5 bases). The CDR3 consists of 16 residues. Germline V gene data show CDR1 as SGHNT and CDR2 as YYREEE (reference sequence). The V and J ends lost 0 bases and 4 bases respectively, with 14 bases between them. Here the CDR3 reads CASSLGSGWTYNEQFF. The CDR3 nucleotides read TGTGCCAGCAGCTTGGGGTCGGGCTGGACTTACAATGAGCAGTTCTTC. Full variable domain (missing parts from reference TRBV5-4 and TRBJ2-1): ETGVTQSPTHLIKTRGQQVTLRCSSQSGHNTVSWYQQALGQGPQFIFQYYREEENGRGNFPPRFSGLQFPNYSSELNVNALELDDSALYLCASSLGSGWTYNEQFFGPGTRLTVL.

Only a few counts were recorded for this clonotype. J is TRBJ2-1 and V is TRBV4-3; 9 nucleotides align to TRBD2. CDR1 LGHNA and CDR2 YSLEER come from the germline V gene. The length of the CDR3 is 13 residues. Trimming removed 5 bases from V and 7 bases from J; junction bases left unmatched: 3. The CDR3 coding sequence is TGCGCCAGCAGCGTAAGCGGGGGGAATGAGCAGTTCTTC. The encoded protein is CASSVSGGNEQFF.

This clonotype was seen only a few times. CDR3 region: CASSSGGGGARETQYF. The CDR3 nucleotides read TGTGCCAGCAGCTCAGGGGGCGGGGGGGCCAGGGAGACCCAGTACTTC. The gene calls are TRBV7-2 and TRBJ2-5; D is perhaps TRBD2 (9 bases). The CDR3 loop spans 16 amino acids. Per germline, CDR1 SGHTA and CDR2 FQGNSA. V dropped 4 bases and J dropped 5 bases, with 20 bases sitting between them. The variable domain in full, with the rest retrieved from reference TRBV7-2 and TRBJ2-5, is GAGVSQSPSNKVTEKGKDVELRCDPISGHTALYWYRQSLGQGLEFLIYFQGNSAPDKSGLPSDRFSAERTGGSVSTLTIQRTQQEDSAVYLCASSSGGGGARETQYFGPGTRLLVL.